This passage covers 28 T cell receptor beta chains from one sample sequenced in a study of T cells in Graves' hyperthyroidism and ophthalmopathy (dated by TCRdb to the late 2010s). The library relied on multiplex PCR. Sequencing instrument: Illumina HiSeq 2000. Amplification of TCR beta CDR3 regions was carried out from RNA transcripts. The TCR CDR3 was subjected to a first round of RT-PCR using the HTBI primer set and the Qiagen OneStep RT-PCR kit. In-frame beta chains were kept once TCRdb had trimmed the public reads at Q25 with fastp and called clones with MiXCR. Rows with one shared CDR3 protein collapse into an entry with the most common genes and DNA. The sample contains under 350,000 distinct CDR3 sequences, around a quarter of them found a single time. About 25% of the sample belongs to the ten largest clones. Sequenced: blood. These receptors came from a middle-aged man with Graves' hyperthyroidism that later progressed to Graves' ophthalmopathy.

There are many counts of this clonotype. The rearrangement joins TRBV6-1 to TRBJ2-4, with D maybe TRBD2 (6 bases). The CDR3 sequence is 16 residues long. Germline V gives CDR1 MNHNS, CDR2 SASEGT. V was pared by 4 bases and J by 0 bases, with 13 bases between. The CDR3: CASSAWRDGAKNIQYF. The CDR3 DNA reads as TGTGCCAGCAGTGCGTGGCGGGATGGAGCCAAAAACATTCAGTACTTC.

This clonotype appeared many times. This chain joins TRBV6-6 and TRBJ1-2; no reliable D call. Trimming took 9 bases from V and 5 from J, leaving 16 bases between them. Per germline, CDR1 MNHNY and CDR2 SVGAGI (reference sequence). The CDR3 loop spans 13 amino acids. CDR3 in DNA: TGTGCCAGTTCAAAAGAGGGCTGGTATGGCTACACCTTC. This encodes CASSKEGWYGYTF.

This clonotype was detected many times. This chain uses TRBV5-5 with TRBJ2-7; 7 bases agree with TRBD1. After removal of 4 bases from V and 3 bases from J, the junction contained 4 bases not matched to a gene. The CDR3 has 13 amino acids. Germline-derived CDR1 and CDR2 are SGHKS and YYEKEE (reference sequence). The CDR3 sequence is CASSLTGNYEQYF. DNA for the CDR3: TGTGCCAGCAGCCTGACAGGGAACTACGAGCAGTACTTC.

This clonotype was detected ten times or more. The V call is TRBV5-1, the J call TRBJ2-7; 9 bases align to TRBD1. The CDR3 extends over 17 amino acids. Germline assignment: CDR1 SGHRS and CDR2 YFSETQ. V shed 4 bases and J 1 base; nucleotides not matched to a gene: 12. CDR3 DNA sequence: TGCGCCAGCAGCCGAGACACAACCGGGACAGGGTCCTACGAGCAGTACTTC. It is translated as CASSRDTTGTGSYEQYF.

The rearrangement joins TRBV12-3 or TRBV12-4 to TRBJ1-1; D remains ambiguous. The V and J ends lost 5 bases and 1 base respectively, with 11 bases between them. The CDR3 has 14 residues. The DNA for the CDR3 is TGTGCCAGCAGTCAGCAGGACGGGAACACTGAAGCTTTCTTT. Protein: CASSQQDGNTEAFF.

This chain joins TRBV27 and TRBJ2-2; D unresolved. Deletions cut 5 bases from V and 9 bases from J, with 22 bases between. Germline V CDR1 and CDR2: MNHEY, SMNVEV (reference sequence). The CDR3 covers 16 residues. The CDR3 protein is CASSPLLTPLERELFF. The CDR3 DNA is TGTGCCAGCAGTCCTCTTCTGACCCCATTGGAACGGGAGCTGTTTTTT.

This clonotype has ten or more counts. The chain joins TRBV12-5 to TRBJ1-1, with TRBD1 as a possible D gene (5 bases). Germline V gene lookup returns CDR1 LGHNT and CDR2 FRNRAP. V lost 4 bases to trimming and J lost 1 base, with 13 bases between them. The CDR3 length is 15 residues. This CDR3 is CASGSPGRRNTEAFF. In DNA form, the CDR3 reads TGTGCTAGTGGTTCTCCGGGACGGAGGAACACTGAAGCTTTCTTT.

This chain links TRBV10-3 with TRBJ1-1; TRBD1 matches at 8 bases. This CDR3 spans 15 amino acids. Germline V lookup: CDR1 ENHRY, CDR2 SYGVKD. The ends lost 2 bases at V and 4 bases at J; junction bases unmatched: 6. CDR3 DNA sequence: TGTGCCATCAGTGAGCCGGACAGGGTTGGCACTGAAGCTTTCTTT. Translating it yields CAISEPDRVGTEAFF.

V usage is TRBV7-9 and J usage is TRBJ2-7; possible D gene TRBD2, 5 bases. Deletions cut 2 bases from V and 0 bases from J, with 11 bases between. In germline, CDR1 is SEHNR, CDR2 FQNEAQ (reference sequence). The CDR3 has 15 residues. The DNA of the CDR3 is TGTGCCAGCAGCTTAACCCTTGGGAGCTCCTACGAGCAGTACTTC. This gives the protein CASSLTLGSSYEQYF.

This clonotype occurred many times. This chain uses TRBV6-1 with TRBJ2-7; D not certain. CDR3 length: 13 amino acids. V shed 6 bases and J shed 2 bases, with 11 bases lying between them. CDR1 and CDR2 from the germline V gene are MNHNS and SASEGT. Here the CDR3 DNA reads TGTGCCAGCAGAGTATCAGGTACCTACGAGCAGTACTTC. Its translation is CASRVSGTYEQYF.

This clonotype was counted many times. The chain carries TRBV5-1 and TRBJ1-1, with TRBD1 identical over 11 bases. With 4 bases clipped from V and 6 bases from J, the junction kept 11 bases outside the gene matches. Germline-derived CDR1 and CDR2 are SGHRS and YFSETQ. The CDR3 runs 16 residues. CDR3 region: CASSGTGQGVSAEAFF. In DNA form, the CDR3 reads TGCGCCAGCAGCGGAACGGGACAGGGGGTTAGCGCTGAAGCTTTCTTT.

This chain links TRBV2 with TRBJ2-2; perhaps TRBD2 as D (5 bases). V was pared by 6 bases and J by 2 bases, with 16 bases between. The CDR3 has 16 amino acids. CDR1 is SNHLY, CDR2 FYNNEI, per germline. The CDR3 loop reads CASRSAVRANTGELFF. Here the CDR3 DNA reads TGTGCCAGCAGATCTGCGGTGCGGGCAAACACCGGGGAGCTGTTTTTT.

This clonotype was seen repeatedly, ten times or more. The V call is TRBV6-5, the J call TRBJ2-7; TRBD2 is a possible D gene (5 bases). The CDR3 spans 16 residues. The V gene lost 0 bases and the J gene lost 0 bases, with 12 bases spanning the gap. Per germline, CDR1 MNHEY and CDR2 SVGAGI. The DNA of the CDR3 is TGTGCCAGCAGTTACTCTTCTAGCAGCCGCTCCTACGAGCAGTACTTC. Protein sequence: CASSYSSSSRSYEQYF.

The chain combines TRBV7-6 with TRBJ2-7; 7 positions agree with TRBD1. The ends lost 4 bases at V and 4 bases at J; junction bases unmatched: 10. The CDR3 loop spans 15 amino acids. CDR1 is SGHVS and CDR2 is FNYEAQ in the germline V gene. CDR3 sequence: CASSSPRQGGYEQYF. In nucleotides, the CDR3 is TGTGCCAGCAGCTCCCCAAGACAGGGTGGTTACGAGCAGTACTTC.

This clonotype was recorded at least ten times. The J gene is TRBJ2-2, the V gene TRBV20-1, with D uncertain. CDR3 size: 16 residues. CDR1 DFQATT and CDR2 SNEGSKA come from the germline V gene (reference sequence). Trimming left V 0 bases short and J 3 bases short, with 14 bases between. The CDR3 spells CSARDPGASYTGELFF. The DNA of the CDR3 is TGCAGTGCTAGAGATCCGGGCGCGTCCTACACCGGGGAGCTGTTTTTT.

This clonotype was recorded many times. A much larger clone lies one base from this, so it may be a read error. This rearrangement joins TRBV6-5 to TRBJ1-1; no firm D call. Germline values: CDR1 MNHEY, CDR2 SVGAGI. The CDR3 runs to 12 residues. V was shortened by 11 bases and J by 6 bases, with 16 bases between the two germline ends. In nucleotides, the CDR3 is TGTGCCGTGGGCTGCTTGGAATCTGAAGCTTTCTTT. It translates to CAVGCLESEAFF.

This clonotype appeared many times. The chain combines TRBV10-3 with TRBJ2-7; 10 bases map to TRBD2. The CDR3 spans 15 residues. Germline trimming cut 6 bases from V and 2 bases from J; bases unmatched to any gene: 7. Germline lookup yields CDR1 ENHRY and CDR2 SYGVKD. The DNA of the CDR3 is TGTGCCATCAGCCTCGGACTAGCGGAGACCTACGAGCAGTACTTC. The encoded protein is CAISLGLAETYEQYF.

This clonotype was seen only a few times. V gene TRBV5-1 combines with J gene TRBJ2-7, with 9 positions matching TRBD2. This CDR3 contains 16 residues. V trimming: 3 bases; J trimming: 2 bases; junction bases outside the gene matches: 9. The V gene's germline CDR1 is SGHRS and CDR2 YFSETQ. CDR3 residues: CASSSSVAGVPYEQYF. The CDR3 bases are TGCGCCAGCAGCTCCTCTGTAGCGGGAGTCCCCTACGAGCAGTACTTC.

V is TRBV12-3 or TRBV12-4 and J is TRBJ2-7, with 7 positions matching TRBD2. V was pared by 5 bases and J by 4 bases, with 8 bases of the junction left unmatched. This CDR3 contains 14 residues. CDR3 region: CASSPRQGGYEQYF. The DNA of the CDR3 is TGTGCCAGCAGTCCTCGTCAGGGAGGGTACGAGCAGTACTTC.

The chain has TRBV20-1 and TRBJ2-2; TRBD2 is a possible D gene (6 bases). Germline loops: CDR1 DFQATT, CDR2 SNEGSKA (reference sequence). V dropped 6 bases and J dropped 1 base, with 15 bases sitting between them. The CDR3 spans 15 residues. The CDR3 protein is CSARMAGLNTGELFF. In nucleotides, the CDR3 is TGCAGTGCCCGGATGGCGGGACTGAACACCGGGGAGCTGTTTTTT.

The CDR3, as DNA: TGTGCCAGCAGCGTCGTCAAAGCGGGAGTGAGTACCGGGGAGCTGTTTTTT. Protein: CASSVVKAGVSTGELFF. The J gene is TRBJ2-2, the V gene TRBV9, with 8 bases fitting TRBD2. CDR3 length: 17 residues. Looked up from germline, CDR1 is SGDLS and CDR2 is YYNGEE. After removal of 2 bases from V and 5 bases from J, the junction contained 11 bases not matched to a gene.

CDR3 DNA: TGTGCCAGCAGTCGGGGGGGGGGCGACTATGGCTACACCTTC. Translated: CASSRGGGDYGYTF. The chain carries TRBV12-3 or TRBV12-4 and TRBJ1-2; TRBD1 might be the D (6 bases). V was pared by 5 bases and J by 3 bases, with 13 bases between. The CDR3 spans 14 residues.

This clonotype was picked up many times. V usage is TRBV12-3 or TRBV12-4 and J usage is TRBJ1-5, with D uncertain. V was shortened by 4 bases and J by 5 bases, with 6 bases between the two germline ends. This CDR3 is built from 12 residues. Here the CDR3 DNA reads TGTGCCAGCAGTTGGTCCCATCAGCCCCAGCATTTT. Amino acid sequence: CASSWSHQPQHF.

This clonotype was recorded many times. The V gene is TRBV19, the J gene TRBJ1-5; maybe TRBD1 (5 bases). With 3 bases removed from V and 6 bases from J, the gap between germline ends came to 18 bases. The CDR3 covers 16 residues. Germline V lookup: CDR1 LNHDA, CDR2 SQIVND (reference sequence). The CDR3 reads CASSIGGALSSQPQHF. CDR3 DNA sequence: TGTGCCAGTAGTATCGGCGGGGCCCTGAGTAGTCAGCCCCAGCATTTT. Variable domain in full (rest from reference TRBV19 and TRBJ1-5): DGGITQSPKYLFRKEGQNVTLSCEQNLNHDAMYWYRQDPGQGLRLIYYSQIVNDFQKGDIAEGYSVSREKKESFPLTVTSAQKNPTAFYLCASSIGGALSSQPQHFGDGTRLSIL.

At least ten counts were recorded for this clonotype. This sequence joins TRBV5-1 and TRBJ2-5; 14 bases fit TRBD2. The V segment lost 2 bases and the J segment 3 bases; nucleotides outside the gene matches: 3. CDR1 is SGHRS and CDR2 is YFSETQ in the germline V gene. The CDR3 runs 16 residues. CDR3 protein: CASSFTGLAGEETQYF. As DNA, the CDR3 is TGCGCCAGCAGCTTTACGGGACTAGCGGGAGAAGAGACCCAGTACTTC.

The chain uses TRBV25-1 and TRBJ2-2; no definite D call. V lost 4 bases to trimming and J lost 7 bases, with 16 bases between them. CDR1 is MGHDK, CDR2 SYGVNS, per germline. The CDR3 consists of 15 residues. The CDR3, as DNA: TGTGCCAGCAGTGTCGACACCTCTTCCCGCGGGGAGCTGTTTTTT. Translating gives CASSVDTSSRGELFF.

This clonotype was detected ten times or more. The chain recombines TRBV13 with TRBJ2-2, with TRBD1 matching over 7 bases. After removal of 6 bases from V and 2 bases from J, the junction contained 6 bases not matched to a gene. CDR1 PRHDT and CDR2 FYEKMQ come from the germline V gene (reference sequence). CDR3 length: 15 amino acids. DNA of the CDR3: TGTGCCAGCAGGGGACAGAGAACAAACACCGGGGAGCTGTTTTTT. Translated: CASRGQRTNTGELFF. Combining the CDR3 with reference TRBV13 and TRBJ2-2 gives the whole variable domain AAGVIQSPRHLIKEKRETATLKCYPIPRHDTVYWYQQGPGQDPQFLISFYEKMQSDKGSIPDRFSAQQFSDYHSELNMSSLELGDSALYFCASRGQRTNTGELFFGEGSRLTVL.

This clonotype was observed many times. The chain has TRBV12-3 or TRBV12-4 and TRBJ2-5; D gene unclear. This CDR3 is built from 11 residues. Trimming cost V 8 bases and J 3 bases, with 7 bases left between them. Here the CDR3 reads CASGQEETQYF. CDR3 nucleotide sequence: TGTGCCAGCGGGCAAGAAGAGACCCAGTACTTC.